A selection of T cell receptor beta chains follows, all from one sample in a study of molecular identifiers for immune sequencing clone quantification. TCRdb passed the PCR reads through MiXCR, listing each CDR3 protein once. The table includes more than 550,000 distinct CDR3 sequences, about 25% detected once. Sequenced material: naive CD8+ T cells from blood, with Jurkat cell RNA spiked in. The receptors stem from a human donor in good health. Some libraries in this study had Jurkat cell RNA spiked in. CDR3s include the opening cysteine and the closing phenylalanine or tryptophan. D genes are given only for firm matches. Size is stated for part of the rows, as once, few or many counts, or as a class when the clone is expanded.

J gene: TRBJ1-2; V gene: TRBV12-3/TRBV12-4; clone size: .; D gene: TRBD1; CDR3 protein: CASSQTTHGDSYGYTF; CDR3 DNA: TGTGCCAGCAGTCAAACTACCCATGGGGACAGCTATGGCTACACCTTC
J gene: TRBJ2-5; V gene: TRBV7-2; clone size: few; D gene: .; CDR3 protein: CASSFSGSTQYF; CDR3 DNA: TGTGCCAGCAGCTTTTCAGGTTCGACCCAGTACTTC
J gene: TRBJ1-5; V gene: TRBV6-5; clone size: few; D gene: TRBD1; CDR3 protein: CASQGVGNQPQHF; CDR3 DNA: TGTGCCTCCCAGGGGGTGGGCAATCAGCCCCAGCATTTT
J gene: TRBJ1-1; V gene: TRBV2; clone size: few; D gene: .; CDR3 protein: CASRETDPEAFF; CDR3 DNA: TGTGCCAGCAGGGAGACAGACCCTGAAGCTTTCTTT
J gene: TRBJ2-7; V gene: TRBV20-1; clone size: few; D gene: TRBD1; CDR3 protein: CSARGQAFGDEQYF; CDR3 DNA: TGCAGTGCTAGGGGACAGGCCTTTGGGGACGAGCAGTACTTC
J gene: TRBJ2-4; V gene: TRBV13; clone size: many; D gene: TRBD2; CDR3 protein: CASSYRTSGRLAKNIQYF; CDR3 DNA: TGTGCCAGCAGCTACCGGACTAGCGGGAGATTAGCCAAAAACATTCAGTACTTC
J gene: TRBJ2-7; V gene: TRBV27; clone size: .; D gene: TRBD2; CDR3 protein: CASSYLSGTYEQYF; CDR3 DNA: TGTGCCAGCAGTTACCTAAGCGGGACCTACGAGCAGTACTTC
J gene: TRBJ2-1; V gene: TRBV7-9; clone size: few; D gene: .; CDR3 protein: CASSQTRASSYNEQFF; CDR3 DNA: TGTGCCAGCAGCCAAACTCGGGCGTCCTCCTACAATGAGCAGTTCTTC
J gene: TRBJ1-4; V gene: TRBV2; clone size: .; D gene: TRBD1; CDR3 protein: CASSLDRDYLSEKLFF; CDR3 DNA: TGTGCCAGCAGTTTAGACAGGGACTACCTAAGTGAAAAACTGTTTTTT
J gene: TRBJ2-3; V gene: TRBV23-1; clone size: .; D gene: .; CDR3 protein: CASSHLWEDTQYF; CDR3 DNA: TGCGCCAGCAGTCACCTTTGGGAGGATACGCAGTATTTT
J gene: TRBJ2-7; V gene: TRBV7-9; clone size: many; D gene: TRBD2; CDR3 protein: CASSFRTSGNSYEQYF; CDR3 DNA: TGTGCCAGCAGCTTTCGGACTAGCGGGAACTCCTACGAGCAGTACTTC
J gene: TRBJ2-7; V gene: TRBV19; clone size: many; D gene: .; CDR3 protein: CASSPYTRGSYEQYF; CDR3 DNA: TGTGCCAGTAGCCCCTACACAAGAGGGTCCTACGAGCAGTACTTC